Given below is one TCR beta chain in context. Its antigen remains unidentified. Some clones are missing from TCRdb's copy, which holds only in-frame ones; the method was immunoSEQ multiplex PCR. This table has fewer than 200,000 clones, over 80% appearing once. The sample is drawn from a study of T cell responses to AZD1222 COVID-19 vaccine. Notes on the study in general: An increase in Spike-specific TCR breadth and depth was observed after two AZD1222 doses.

V lost 5 bases and J lost 4, with 9 bases in between. The CDR3 consists of 14 residues. Germline V lookup: CDR1 KGHSH, CDR2 LQKENI. The sequencing used peripheral blood, collected on day 0 of AZD1222 vaccination. This receptor was identified in an adult in good health. V gene TRBV18 combines with J gene TRBJ1-6; D unclear. CDR3 nucleotides: TGTGCCAGCTCAGAACAGAAATATAATTCACCCCTCCACTTT. It is translated as CASSEQKYNSPLHF.